This T cell receptor beta chain is drawn from a study of shared clonotypes between healthy human individuals. In the study overall: There were three CD4 naive, three CD4 memory, two CD8 naive and one CD8 memory plates per donor.

Trimming shortened V by 6 bases and J by 2 bases, and 10 bases separated the two germline ends. Germline assignment: CDR1 SEHNR and CDR2 FQNEAQ (reference sequence). The CDR3 runs to 13 residues. Only Caucasian adults living in Nashville, Tennessee served as donors. It was into CD45RA+ naive and CD45RA-negative memory subsets that the CD4+ cells were split. Measured with immunoSEQ multiplex PCR; TCRdb has only the in-frame clones, and not every one. The repertoire consists of under 1,900,000 clones, with about 98.5% occurring once and the leading ten covering about 0.4%. The material sequenced was naive CD4+ T cells sorted from blood. The subset is: CD45RA+ positively selected. The chain couples TRBV7-9 to TRBJ1-1, with D hard to call. The clonotype originates from a man aged 25 to 45 in good health. CDR3 loop: CASSWGTNTEAFF. The CDR3 coding sequence is TGTGCCAGCAGTTGGGGAACCAACACTGAAGCTTTCTTT.